This T cell receptor beta chain was sequenced during a study of CD8 T cells in Susac syndrome. The authors negatively isolated CD8+ and CD4+ T cells and FACS-enriched TEMRA cells. Germline V CDR1 and CDR2: LGHDT, YNNKEL (reference sequence). The V and J ends lost 4 bases and 2 bases, in that order; junction bases with no gene match: 6. The CDR3 extends over 17 amino acids. Random-hexamer reverse transcription was applied to roughly 0.5 to 1 ug RNA. TCRdb re-called the immunoSEQ multiplex PCR reads with MiXCR, one entry per CDR3 protein. Here the sample spans about 140,000 distinct CDR3 sequences, nearly 95% being singletons.

The chain combines TRBV3-1 with TRBJ2-1; 12 bases agree with TRBD2. This clonotype was obtained from a human donor in good health. Sequenced sample: CD8+ T cells from PBMCs. DNA for the CDR3: TGTGCCAGCAGCCGAGGACTAGCGGGAAGCGCCTACAATGAGCAGTTCTTC. Its translation is CASSRGLAGSAYNEQFF.